Listed below are T cell receptor beta chains from one sample, sequenced in a study of brain T cells in children with intractable seizures. The repertoire was sequenced with immunoSEQ multiplex PCR; TCRdb's copy has only in-frame clones and lacks some. The repertoire holds hundreds of thousands of clones, with roughly 92% as singletons. Sequences were derived from peripheral blood, sampled roughly 5 months after surgery. The receptors shown here come from a boy under three years old with tuberous sclerosis and intractable seizures. Each CDR3 is given with its conserved first and last residue. A D gene is named only where the DNA matches it firmly. Not all rows give a size; the values are once, few, many and, for expanded clones, a class.

>TRBD2|-|TRBV24-1|TRBJ2-5
TGTGCCACCGAGCTCAGCGGGGGTGAGGAGACCCAGTACTTC
CATELSGGEETQYF
>-|few|TRBV5-4|TRBJ1-5
TGTGCCAGCAGCCACAATGGTGGGGAGCCCCAGCATTTT
CASSHNGGEPQHF
>-|-|TRBV30|TRBJ1-2
TGTGCCTGGAGTGTAAGGACAGATGGCTACACCTTC
CAWSVRTDGYTF
>-|-|TRBV11-2|TRBJ2-6
TGTGCCAGCAGCCCAGACACACTGGGGGCCAACGTCCTGACTTTC
CASSPDTLGANVLTF
>-|once|TRBV27|TRBJ2-7
TGTGCCAGCAGTTTATGGCAGGGGTCCTACGAGCAGTACTTC
CASSLWQGSYEQYF
>TRBD2|few|TRBV19|TRBJ2-7
TGTGCCGCCTCTTCAGCGGGGGGGGATAGGGAGCAGTACTTC
CAASSAGGDREQYF
>-|-|TRBV3-1/TRBV3-2|TRBJ1-1
TGTGCCAGCAGCCAGGGTGGATGGACTGAAGCTTTCTTT
CASSQGGWTEAFF
>-|-|TRBV19|TRBJ2-7
TGTGCCAGTAGTATAGATACGGGAGTCAGATACGAGCAGTACTTC
CASSIDTGVRYEQYF
>-|-|TRBV5-1|TRBJ1-2
TGCGCCAGCAGCTTGGAGTCCAGCTATGGCTACACCTTC
CASSLESSYGYTF
>-|-|TRBV5-6|TRBJ1-2
TGTGCCAGCAGCTTGGACAGGGCCGGCGGCTACACCTTC
CASSLDRAGGYTF
>TRBD2|-|TRBV11-3|TRBJ2-3
TGTGCCAGCAGCTTCCGACTAGCGGGAGGGCCGGGGGATACGCAGTATTTT
CASSFRLAGGPGDTQYF
>-|-|TRBV6-5|TRBJ1-4
TGTGCCAGCAGCGAGGTGTCCAGGGAAAAACTGTTTTTT
CASSEVSREKLFF
>-|-|TRBV27|TRBJ2-6
TGTGCCAGCAGCCTTCCGGGGGTCGCCTCCTCTGGGGCCAACGTCCTGACTTTC
CASSLPGVASSGANVLTF
>-|-|TRBV29-1|TRBJ2-3
TGCAGCGTTGATAGGCTACAGAGAGGAGATACGCAGTATTTT
CSVDRLQRGDTQYF
>TRBD2|once|TRBV7-2|TRBJ2-3
TGTGCCAGCAGCTTAGCGTGGCTAGCGGGGTCCCTTAGCACAGATACGCAGTATTTT
CASSLAWLAGSLSTDTQYF
>TRBD2|-|TRBV19|TRBJ2-1
TGTGCCAGTAGTTTGGGAGGCGGGAGTTCAAGCGGACTAGCGGGAGTGGCTGAGCAGTTCTTC
CASSLGGGSSSGLAGVAEQFF
>TRBD2|-|TRBV3-1/TRBV3-2|TRBJ2-3
TGTGCCAGCAGCCAAGATTCGGGGCGGGGGGCCAGTTTCGACACAGATACGCAGTATTTT
CASSQDSGRGASFDTDTQYF
>-|few|TRBV3-1/TRBV3-2|TRBJ1-1
TGTGCCAGCCTACAGGAGGGAACTGAAGCTTTCTTT
CASLQEGTEAFF
>-|-|TRBV7-9|TRBJ1-5
TGTGCCAGCAGCACCCCGGGGCAGCCCCAGCATTTT
CASSTPGQPQHF
>-|-|TRBV30|TRBJ2-1
TGTGCCTGGACTGAAGGGGCTGGCGATGAGCAGTTCTTC
CAWTEGAGDEQFF
>TRBD1|-|TRBV15|TRBJ1-4
TGTGCCACCAGCAGAGATTCGCTCGGGGACAGTCTTTTT
CATSRDSLGDSLF
>-|-|TRBV6-5|TRBJ1-1
TGTGCCAGCAGTCCACTACACACCGACACTGAAGCTTTCTTT
CASSPLHTDTEAFF
>-|-|TRBV4-2|TRBJ2-3
TGTGCCAGCAGCCAAGATAAAATGGTTACGCAGTATTTT
CASSQDKMVTQYF
>TRBD2|-|TRBV5-4|TRBJ2-5
TGTGCCAGCAGCAATAGCGGGGGGGACACCCAGTACTTC
CASSNSGGDTQYF
>-|once|TRBV5-1|TRBJ1-1
TGCGCCAGCAGCCGTTCTAGCGGGACGGGGGACACTGAAGCTTTCTTT
CASSRSSGTGDTEAFF
>-|-|TRBV7-6|TRBJ2-7
TGTGCCAGCAGCTTAGCTGGTGAGCAGTACTTC
CASSLAGEQYF
>-|-|TRBV4-1|TRBJ2-5
TGCGCCAGCAGCCAAATGACAGCCCAAGAGACCCAGTACTTC
CASSQMTAQETQYF
>-|-|TRBV19|TRBJ1-5
TGTGCCAGTAGTATTATGGGTTCCAGATATAGCAATCAGCCCCAGCATTTT
CASSIMGSRYSNQPQHF
>TRBD1|-|TRBV30|TRBJ1-2
TGTGCCTGGGGACAGGGGGCATCCTATGGCTACACCTTC
CAWGQGASYGYTF
>-|-|TRBV19|TRBJ1-6
TGTGCCAGTAGTATTAGTCGGGGAATCAGTTCACCCCTCCACTTT
CASSISRGISSPLHF
>TRBD1|-|TRBV6-5|TRBJ2-1
TGTGCCGGCAGCAGGGGGAGCTCCTACAATGAGCAGTTCTTC
CAGSRGSSYNEQFF
>-|-|TRBV3-1/TRBV3-2|TRBJ2-3
TGTGCCAGCAGCCAAGGGGGCGGACCCCCGGGACTTACAGATACGCAGTATTTT
CASSQGGGPPGLTDTQYF
>-|-|TRBV6-5|TRBJ1-3
TGTGCCAGCAGTCCCAGTGAGGGAGGAAGAAACACCATATATTTT
CASSPSEGGRNTIYF
>-|-|TRBV27|TRBJ2-1
TGTGCCAGCAGTCTAAGGGGCCGCGGAGTACGAAACAATGAGCAGTTCTTC
CASSLRGRGVRNNEQFF
>-|-|TRBV19|TRBJ1-1
TGTGCCAGTGTTGTCTCACCAGCGAACACTGAAGCTTTCTTT
CASVVSPANTEAFF
>TRBD2|-|TRBV4-1|TRBJ2-1
TGCGCCAGCAGCCCCCCCCTAAGGACTAGCGGGAGATCCAATGAGCAGTTCTTC
CASSPPLRTSGRSNEQFF
>TRBD2|-|TRBV11-2|TRBJ2-3
TGTGCCAGCAGCTTAGTAGAGGTGGGACTAGCGGGAGCCACAGATACGCAGTATTTT
CASSLVEVGLAGATDTQYF
>TRBD1|-|TRBV29-1|TRBJ1-2
TGCAGCGTTGAAGGGGACAGTCATGGCTACACCTTC
CSVEGDSHGYTF
>-|-|TRBV13|TRBJ1-1
TGTGCCAGCAGCTTTAAGGGTAGGGGGACTGAAGCTTTCTTT
CASSFKGRGTEAFF
>-|-|TRBV6-1|TRBJ2-7
TGTGCCAGCAGAGAAAAGTTTTTCCAAGGGAACTACGAGCAGTACTTC
CASREKFFQGNYEQYF
>-|-|TRBV19|TRBJ1-2
TGTGCCAGTAGTAACCAGGATAACTATGGCTACACCTTC
CASSNQDNYGYTF
>-|-|TRBV11-2|TRBJ2-3
TGTGCCAGCAGCTTAGATCAGGTGGATACTAGCACAGATACGCAGTATTTT
CASSLDQVDTSTDTQYF
>-|-|TRBV6-5|TRBJ2-3
TGTGCCAGCACCGGGCACACAGATACGCAGTATTTT
CASTGHTDTQYF
>TRBD1|-|TRBV13|TRBJ2-1
TGTGCCAGCAGCCCCGACAGGGGGGTTGAGCAGTTCTTC
CASSPDRGVEQFF
>-|-|TRBV3-1/TRBV3-2|TRBJ2-4
TGTGCCAGCAGCCAAGATGGGGGGTCTTTAGCCAAAAACATTCAGTACTTC
CASSQDGGSLAKNIQYF
>TRBD1|-|TRBV6-5|TRBJ1-6
TGTGCCAGCAGAACGAGACAGGGGGCGCCTTCACCCCTCCACTTT
CASRTRQGAPSPLHF
>-|-|TRBV6-5|TRBJ1-2
TGTGCCAGCAGTTACGGCGCCGGGACGGTGTATGGCTACACCTTC
CASSYGAGTVYGYTF
>TRBD1|-|TRBV30|TRBJ2-5
TGTGCCTGGAGTCTCGGACAGGGGTTGGAGACCCAGTACTTC
CAWSLGQGLETQYF
>-|-|TRBV6-5|TRBJ2-7
TGTGCCAGCATGCGGGGGCCAAGCTCCTACGAGCAGTACTTC
CASMRGPSSYEQYF
>TRBD2|-|TRBV2|TRBJ2-7
TGTGCCAGCAGTGTCTTAGCGGGAGGGCCCTACGAGCAGTACTTC
CASSVLAGGPYEQYF
>-|-|TRBV5-6|TRBJ1-3
TGTGCCAGCAGCTTGGGACAGGTCATCTCTGGAAACACCATATATTTT
CASSLGQVISGNTIYF
>-|-|TRBV9|TRBJ1-4
TGTGCCAGCAGCGTAGATATTAATGAAAAACTGTTTTTT
CASSVDINEKLFF
>-|once|TRBV6-5|TRBJ1-2
TGTGCCAGCAGTTTGGGCGGGGAGGGAGTTACCTTC
CASSLGGEGVTF
>-|-|TRBV4-1|TRBJ2-1
TGCGCCAGCAGCCAAGGGGGCGGAACCTCCTACAATGAGCAGTTCTTC
CASSQGGGTSYNEQFF
>-|-|TRBV7-8|TRBJ1-2
TGTGCCAGCAGCCCCATGCAGGGAAACTATGGCTACACCTTC
CASSPMQGNYGYTF